This T cell receptor beta chain was captured in a study of CD8+ T cells in alopecia areata. Notes on this clone: Its antigen is not known.

Study results and caveats: Sequencing of scalp tissue also captures the resident alphabeta T cells of normal skin. Relative to normal scalp, lesional scalp, especially alopecia totalis/universalis, showed higher clonality.

cDNA prepared by RNA extraction and subsequent reverse transcription served as the template for sequencing. The method was immunoSEQ multiplex PCR; TCRdb's version includes in-frame clones alone and lacks a portion of them. The data hold roughly 100,000 clones, with about 60% observed a single time. The germline V gene has CDR1 LNHNV and CDR2 YYDKDF (reference sequence). V lost 3 bases and J lost 3; bases outside the gene matches: 10. This CDR3 region has 16 residues. A FACSAria was used to sort CD4+ and CD8+ T cells. These cells came from PBMCs. The sample comprised CD4+ T cells sorted from blood. This TCR derives from a human donor in good health. The chain uses TRBV15 and TRBJ2-5; 7 bases map to TRBD1. CDR3 loop: CATSRWDSYREETQYF. In DNA, the CDR3 is TGTGCCACCAGCAGGTGGGACAGCTATCGAGAAGAGACCCAGTACTTC. The full variable domain, completed using reference TRBV15 and TRBJ2-5, is DAMVIQNPRYQVTQFGKPVTLSCSQTLNHNVMYWYQQKSSQAPKLLFHYYDKDFNNEADTPDNFQSRRPNTSFCFLDIRSPGLGDTAMYLCATSRWDSYREETQYFGPGTRLLVL.